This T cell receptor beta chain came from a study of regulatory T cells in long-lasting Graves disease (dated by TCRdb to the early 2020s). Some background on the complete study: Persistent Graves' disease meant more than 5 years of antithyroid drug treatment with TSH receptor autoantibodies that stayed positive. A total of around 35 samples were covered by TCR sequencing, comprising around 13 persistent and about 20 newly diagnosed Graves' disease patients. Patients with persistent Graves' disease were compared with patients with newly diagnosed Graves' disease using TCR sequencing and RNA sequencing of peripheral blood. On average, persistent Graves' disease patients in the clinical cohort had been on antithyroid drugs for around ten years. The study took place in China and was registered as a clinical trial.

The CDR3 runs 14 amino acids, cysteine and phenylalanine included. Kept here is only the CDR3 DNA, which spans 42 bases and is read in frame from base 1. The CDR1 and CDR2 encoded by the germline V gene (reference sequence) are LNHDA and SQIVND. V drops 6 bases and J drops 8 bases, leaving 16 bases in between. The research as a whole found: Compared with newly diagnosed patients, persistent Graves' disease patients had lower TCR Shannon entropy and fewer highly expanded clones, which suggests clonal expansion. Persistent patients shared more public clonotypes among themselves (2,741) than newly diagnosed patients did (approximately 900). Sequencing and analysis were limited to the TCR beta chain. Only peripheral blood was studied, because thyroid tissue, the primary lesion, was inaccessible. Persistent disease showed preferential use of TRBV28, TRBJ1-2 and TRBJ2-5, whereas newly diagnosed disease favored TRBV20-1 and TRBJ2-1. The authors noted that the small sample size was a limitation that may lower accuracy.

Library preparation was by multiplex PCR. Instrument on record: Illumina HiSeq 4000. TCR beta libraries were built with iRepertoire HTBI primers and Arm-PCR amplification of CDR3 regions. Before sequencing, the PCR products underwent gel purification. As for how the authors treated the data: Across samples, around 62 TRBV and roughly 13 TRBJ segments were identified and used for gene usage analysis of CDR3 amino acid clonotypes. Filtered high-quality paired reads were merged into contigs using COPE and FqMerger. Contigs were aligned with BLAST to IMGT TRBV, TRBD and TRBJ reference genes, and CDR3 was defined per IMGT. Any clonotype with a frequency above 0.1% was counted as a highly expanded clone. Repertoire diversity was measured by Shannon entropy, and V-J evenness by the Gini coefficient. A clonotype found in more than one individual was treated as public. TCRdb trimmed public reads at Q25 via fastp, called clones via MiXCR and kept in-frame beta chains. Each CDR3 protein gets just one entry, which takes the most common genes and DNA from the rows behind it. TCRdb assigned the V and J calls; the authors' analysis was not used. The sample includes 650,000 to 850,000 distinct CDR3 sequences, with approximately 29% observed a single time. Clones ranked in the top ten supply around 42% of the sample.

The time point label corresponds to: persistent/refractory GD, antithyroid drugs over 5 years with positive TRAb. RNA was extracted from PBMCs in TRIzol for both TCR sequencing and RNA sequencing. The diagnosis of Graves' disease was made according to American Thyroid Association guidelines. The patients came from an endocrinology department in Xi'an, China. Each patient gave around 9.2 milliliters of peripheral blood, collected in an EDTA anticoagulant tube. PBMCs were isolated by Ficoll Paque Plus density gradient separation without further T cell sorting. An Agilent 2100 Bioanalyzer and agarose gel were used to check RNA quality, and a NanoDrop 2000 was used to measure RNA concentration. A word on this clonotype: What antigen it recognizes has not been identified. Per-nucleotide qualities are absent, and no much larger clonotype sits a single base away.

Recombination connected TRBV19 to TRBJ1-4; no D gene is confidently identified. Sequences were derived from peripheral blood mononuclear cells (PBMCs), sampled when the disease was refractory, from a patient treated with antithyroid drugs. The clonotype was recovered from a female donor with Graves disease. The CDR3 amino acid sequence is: CASSGNHRMEKLFF. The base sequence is TGTGCCAGTAGCGGTAACCACAGAATGGAAAAACTGTTTTTT.